This TCR beta chain stems from a study of T cell responses to AZD1222 COVID-19 vaccine (dated by TCRdb to about 2021). About the study as a whole: A total of 240 or so trial participants underwent TCR sequencing, of whom nearly 210 had received two doses of AZD1222 and roughly 26 had received two doses of the MenACWY control vaccine. Trial participants were enrolled by age into 18-55, 56-69 and 70-plus year subgroups, with around 150, 28 and 57 TCR-sequenced participants respectively. The paper's findings and limits, for the study overall: Conclusions about previously exposed vaccinees are limited, since just five or six AZD1222 recipients were seropositive for SARS-CoV-2 at baseline. The vaccine-associated CD4 TCRs covered the entire spike protein, and the dominant responses fell in regions 160-218 and 743-854. Spike-specific TCR breadth and depth rose significantly after two AZD1222 doses compared with day 0 and with MenACWY recipients. In the small 56-69-year group, the increase in depth fell short of significance, most likely because of low power. No day 14 peak-response samples were available, so repertoires were characterized only after the peak T cell response. Participants were mostly white British and included more females than males, and it was suggested by the authors that clonal diversity may have been underestimated. Reportedly, close to half of the unique spike-specific TCRs recognized epitopes lying outside the regions that are mutated in the B.1.351 and B.1.1.7 variants.

The CDR3 runs 15 amino acids, cysteine and phenylalanine included. Only the CDR3 portion is preserved as DNA: 45 bases, with reading frame beginning at the first base. In the germline V gene, CDR1 corresponds to MDHEN and CDR2 to SYDVKM. V loses 6 bases of germline sequence and J loses 3 bases, and the interval between the two ends is 17 bases. The label giving this sample's time point can be read as: about 28 days (+/-7) after the second vaccine dose. Because spike-specific TCR depth and breadth did not differ between the two schedules, AZD1222 recipients who got a second dose at roughly 4 weeks were pooled with those who got a second dose at roughly 12 weeks. Vaccinee samples were obtained from the UK trials COV001 and COV002, which included a single-blind randomized controlled phase 2/3 trial of AZD1222 (ChAdOx1 nCoV-19) in healthy adults. For TCRbeta chain sequencing, PBMC samples were collected from trial participants at day 0 and at day 28 after the second dose.

The CDR3 regions of human TCRbeta chains were subjected to immunosequencing. The original methods were these. Repertoire TCRs were checked for matches against a reference library of SARS-CoV-2-specific TCRs that had been generated using the MIRA antigen-specificity platform. Breadth was defined as the fraction of unique TCRs that were SARS-CoV-2-associated, and depth was defined as the fraction of total T cells that were SARS-CoV-2-associated. Using the MIRA data, each spike-specific TCR was mapped to the spike region that the TCR reacts to and placed in a CD4 or CD8 class. Log10-transformed breadth and depth values were compared by one-way ANOVA with Sidak's multiple comparisons tests. TCRdb provides this immuneACCESS table in a form limited to in-frame rearrangements. Some clones are lacking; in checked studies, under half of them reflect an unresolved V gene, and why the rest are absent is not known. That table is the source of V, J and clone size, and D and trimming were worked out from the DNA. This sample lists roughly 150,000 clones; roughly 88% were detected once. The top ten hold about 5.9% of the sample.

Of note for this clone: Its recognized antigen is unknown. No much larger clone is present one base from it, and per-base qualities are unavailable.

The source is an adult who received the AZD1222 COVID-19 vaccine. The source was peripheral blood, collected 28 days after the second AZD1222 dose. In this chain, TRBV28 is recombined with TRBJ1-2; perhaps TRBD1 is the D gene, with 6 bases matching. The DNA sequence is as follows: TGTGCCAGCAGCACGATGGAGGGGGATGACTATGGCTACACCTTC. Translated, it reads CASSTMEGDDYGYTF.